One sample yielded the 20 T cell receptor beta chains listed below, sequenced in a study of beta chain features in type 1 diabetes. Every bit of the isolated RNA underwent reverse transcription, so sequencing read expressed TCRB transcripts. Clones were sequenced by immunoSEQ multiplex PCR, and TCRdb holds only the in-frame ones, with some missing. Of 200,000 to 250,000 clones in the sample, about 9.3% were seen once. The sequenced material came from naive CD4+ T cells from blood. The source of these receptors is a woman aged 18-29 years in good health.

The chain recombines TRBV6-1 with TRBJ2-1; 8 positions match TRBD2. CDR1 MNHNS and CDR2 SASEGT come from the germline V gene. Trimming at V came to 2 bases and at J to 6 bases, leaving 15 bases not matched to a gene. The CDR3 totals 18 residues. CDR3 residues: CASSERAVAGSSRNEQFF. CDR3 bases: TGTGCCAGCAGTGAAAGAGCCGTAGCGGGAAGTTCGCGCAATGAGCAGTTCTTC.

This clone has a handful of counts. The chain carries TRBV5-1 and TRBJ2-7; D gene ambiguous. Germline assignment: CDR1 SGHRS and CDR2 YFSETQ. The length of the CDR3 is 14 residues. Trimming took off 0 bases at V and 5 bases at J, with 12 bases between the two ends. CDR3 sequence: CASSLAQIPDEQYF. The CDR3 nucleotides are TGCGCCAGCAGCTTGGCCCAAATTCCGGACGAGCAGTACTTC.

The genes are TRBV9 and TRBJ1-1, with no clear D. Germline V gene lookup returns CDR1 SGDLS and CDR2 YYNGEE. The CDR3 covers 14 residues. The V end was cut by 3 bases, the J end by 0 bases, with 9 bases between. This chain's CDR3 is CASSARSVNTEAFF. The CDR3 region has the DNA TGTGCCAGCAGCGCTAGATCGGTGAACACTGAAGCTTTCTTT. Variable domain in full (rest from reference TRBV9 and TRBJ1-1): DSGVTQTPKHLITATGQRVTLRCSPRSGDLSVYWYQQSLDQGLQFLIQYYNGEERAKGNILERFSAQQFPDLHSELNLSSLELGDSALYFCASSARSVNTEAFFGQGTRLTVV.

This clone has only a few counts. This chain joins TRBV13 and TRBJ2-7, with 9 bases identical to TRBD2. The CDR3 loop spans 17 amino acids. In germline, CDR1 is PRHDT, CDR2 FYEKMQ (reference sequence). J gave up 0 bases and V 2 bases, and 8 bases lay outside the gene matches. The CDR3 loop is CASSLWREGPLSYEQYF. CDR3 DNA sequence: TGTGCCAGCAGCTTATGGCGGGAGGGCCCCCTCTCCTACGAGCAGTACTTC. The full variable domain, with the rest looked up from reference TRBV13 and TRBJ2-7, is AAGVIQSPRHLIKEKRETATLKCYPIPRHDTVYWYQQGPGQDPQFLISFYEKMQSDKGSIPDRFSAQQFSDYHSELNMSSLELGDSALYFCASSLWREGPLSYEQYFGPGTRLTVT.

There are many counts of this clone. The CDR3 DNA reads as TGTGCCAGCAGCCTCAACCTCGGGACGCAGTATTTT. Amino acids: CASSLNLGTQYF. The chain uses TRBV13 and TRBJ2-3; D is uncertain. The CDR3 runs to 12 residues. The germline V and J ends were trimmed by 5 bases and 9 bases, with 12 bases remaining between them. Germline CDR1 and CDR2: PRHDT and FYEKMQ (reference sequence).

This clone was observed a few times. The V call is TRBV18, the J call TRBJ2-1; perhaps TRBD2 as D (5 bases). V dropped 2 bases and J dropped 1 base, with 12 bases sitting between them. This CDR3 has 16 amino acids. Looked up from germline, CDR1 is KGHSH and CDR2 is LQKENI. CDR3 residues: CASSPTIQRSYNEQFF. Written as DNA, the CDR3 is TGTGCCAGCTCACCAACTATCCAGCGGTCCTACAATGAGCAGTTCTTC. The full variable domain, its missing parts supplied by reference TRBV18 and TRBJ2-1, is NAGVMQNPRHLVRRRGQEARLRCSPMKGHSHVYWYRQLPEEGLKFMVYLQKENIIDESGMPKERFSAEFPKEGPSILRIQQVVRGDSAAYFCASSPTIQRSYNEQFFGPGTRLTVL.

The chain carries TRBV2 and TRBJ1-1; no definite D call. Germline lookup yields CDR1 SNHLY and CDR2 FYNNEI. V gave up 2 bases and J gave up 1 base, with 5 bases separating them. This CDR3 contains 13 residues. The CDR3 DNA follows: TGTGCCAGCAGTGAATCCCAGAACACTGAAGCTTTCTTT. Its protein product is CASSESQNTEAFF.

The chain combines TRBV6-5 with TRBJ2-7; TRBD1 agrees at 8 bases. In germline, CDR1 is MNHEY, CDR2 SVGAGI. The junction had 4 bases not matched to a gene; V was cut back by 7 bases and J by 2 bases. The CDR3 is 13 residues long. The CDR3, as DNA: TGTGCCAGCAATCAGGGGGCTACCTACGAGCAGTACTTC. Its protein is CASNQGATYEQYF.

The CDR3 DNA sequence: TGTGCCAGCAGTGCACAGAATAATTCACCCCTCCACTTT. Amino acids: CASSAQNNSPLHF. The gene calls are TRBV2 and TRBJ1-6; unclear D gene. V was trimmed by 4 bases and J by 5 bases, leaving 6 bases between them. This CDR3 is built from 13 residues. The V gene's germline CDR1 is SNHLY and CDR2 FYNNEI. Complete variable domain (other parts from reference TRBV2 and TRBJ1-6): EPEVTQTPSHQVTQMGQEVILRCVPISNHLYFYWYRQILGQKVEFLVSFYNNEISEKSEIFDDQFSVERPDGSNFTLKIRSTKLEDSAMYFCASSAQNNSPLHFGNGTRLTVT.

V is TRBV5-6 and J is TRBJ1-6; TRBD1 matches at 10 bases. The CDR3 is made up of 15 amino acids. V dropped 0 bases and J dropped 11; count of bases not matched to a gene: 5. CDR1 and CDR2 (germline): SGHDT, YYEEEE. The CDR3 protein is CASSLEGQGFAPLHF. The CDR3 coding sequence is TGTGCCAGCAGCTTGGAGGGACAGGGGTTTGCACCCCTCCACTTT.

The chain is built from TRBV4-2 and TRBJ2-5; 7 positions agree with TRBD1. The germline CDR1 and CDR2 sequences are LGHNA and YNFKEQ. The CDR3 spans 16 residues. With V trimmed by 0 bases and J by 5 bases, 9 bases remained unmatched. The CDR3 loop reads CASSQDGRQGGETQYF. In nucleotides, the CDR3 is TGTGCCAGCAGCCAAGATGGCCGACAGGGCGGGGAGACCCAGTACTTC.

This clone appeared a few times. The chain combines TRBV7-9 with TRBJ2-2, with 7 bases matching TRBD1. Germline CDR1 is SEHNR and CDR2 is FQNEAQ (reference sequence). This CDR3 has 16 residues. After removal of 4 bases from V and 0 bases from J, the junction contained 5 bases not matched to a gene. The CDR3 loop reads CASSYPTGSNTGELFF. Written as DNA, the CDR3 is TGTGCCAGCAGCTACCCGACAGGGTCGAACACCGGGGAGCTGTTTTTT.

This chain uses TRBV7-9 with TRBJ1-2; 7 positions match TRBD1. V was clipped by 4 bases and J by 8 bases; unmatched bases: 4. Per the germline V gene, CDR1 is SEHNR and CDR2 is FQNEAQ (reference sequence). The CDR3 runs to 12 residues. CDR3 nucleotides: TGTGCCAGCAGCTCTTGGACAGGAGGCTACACCTTC. Protein sequence: CASSSWTGGYTF.

The genes are TRBV7-2 and TRBJ1-3; D possibly corresponds to TRBD1 (5 bases). Germline V gives CDR1 SGHTA, CDR2 FQGNSA. This CDR3 has 16 amino acids. V lost 5 bases to trimming and J lost 0 bases, with 14 bases between them. CDR3: CASSTAGVLSGNTIYF. The CDR3 DNA sequence: TGTGCCAGCAGCACCGCGGGGGTTCTCTCTGGAAACACCATATATTTT. Combining the CDR3 with reference TRBV7-2 and TRBJ1-3 gives the whole variable domain GAGVSQSPSNKVTEKGKDVELRCDPISGHTALYWYRQSLGQGLEFLIYFQGNSAPDKSGLPSDRFSAERTGGSVSTLTIQRTQQEDSAVYLCASSTAGVLSGNTIYFGEGSWLTVV.

This clone was counted a few times. As DNA, the CDR3 is TGCGCCAGCAGCCAAGGATTCGGACTAGACGCTGAAGCTTTCTTT. Its translation is CASSQGFGLDAEAFF. The chain is built from TRBV4-1 and TRBJ1-1; no firm D call. Trimming pared 1 base from V and 6 bases from J, leaving 15 bases between. This CDR3 has 15 residues. Germline V gene data show CDR1 as MGHRA and CDR2 as YSYEKL.

The genes are TRBV6-5 and TRBJ1-2, with a tentative D call TRBD1 (6 bases). The V and J ends lost 8 bases and 0 bases respectively, with 10 bases between them. The CDR3 sequence is 13 residues long. Germline V gene sequence: CDR1 MNHEY, CDR2 SVGAGI. The CDR3 is CASQGYTNYGYTF. The CDR3 region has the DNA TGTGCCAGCCAGGGGTATACTAACTATGGCTACACCTTC.

The CDR3, as DNA: TGTGCCAGCAGTAGACTACGTGCGGACGAGCAGTACTTC. Its translation: CASSRLRADEQYF. The rearrangement joins TRBV2 to TRBJ2-7; possibly TRBD2 for D (5 bases). This CDR3 region has 13 residues. V dropped 5 bases and J dropped 5 bases, with 13 bases sitting between them. The germline gives CDR1 SNHLY, CDR2 FYNNEI.

The chain is built from TRBV7-9 and TRBJ1-5; 9 bases map to TRBD1. Per germline, CDR1 SEHNR and CDR2 FQNEAQ (reference sequence). CDR3 length equals 16 residues. J was trimmed by 1 base and V by 3 bases; bases with no gene match: 4. The CDR3 bases are TGTGCCAGCAGCTTGGACAGGGGCGAGAGCAATCAGCCCCAGCATTTT. This sequence encodes CASSLDRGESNQPQHF.

The table lists this clone with a few counts. The rearrangement links TRBV28 to TRBJ1-2; D not resolved. Trimming stripped 3 bases from V and 8 bases from J, with 7 bases between. The CDR3 has 11 amino acids. Germline V lookup: CDR1 MDHEN, CDR2 SYDVKM. CDR3 in amino acids: CASSFAGGYTF. The CDR3 bases are TGTGCCAGCAGTTTCGCAGGAGGCTACACCTTC.

The CDR3 sequence is CASSLEGEDTQYF. In nucleotides, the CDR3 is TGCGCCAGCAGCTTGGAGGGGGAGGATACGCAGTATTTT. This chain connects TRBV5-1 to TRBJ2-3; D may be TRBD1 (6 bases). V was pared by 0 bases and J by 6 bases, with 8 bases between. The CDR3 length is 13 residues. Germline lookup yields CDR1 SGHRS and CDR2 YFSETQ.